These T cell receptor beta chains were read from a single sample in a study of technical replicates of blood from a handful of donors. TCRdb keeps only in-frame clones here, not all; method: immunoSEQ multiplex PCR. The data show about 88,000 clones, 80% to 95% seen once. Sequenced material: T cells isolated from PBMCs. All receptors derive from a human donor in good health. Each CDR3 is given with its conserved first and last residue. D genes are given only for firm matches. Some rows have no size entry. The others give once, few or many, or a class for an expanded clone.

TRBV5-1	TRBJ2-1	17	once	TRBD2	TGCGCCAGCAGCTCCGACTTTAGCGGGAGGGCCGGAAATGAGCAGTTCTTC	CASSSDFSGRAGNEQFF
TRBV6-5	TRBJ1-2	14	NA	NA	TGTGCCAGCAGTTTGGCAGGCTCCGACTATGGCTACACCTTC	CASSLAGSDYGYTF
TRBV5-4	TRBJ1-3	14	NA	NA	TGTGCCAGCAGCTTGGCTACAGGAGGAAACACCATATATTTT	CASSLATGGNTIYF
TRBV6-4	TRBJ2-1	16	NA	NA	TGTGCCAGCAGTGACTCCGCCAGGCACCAATTCAATGAGCAGTTCTTC	CASSDSARHQFNEQFF
TRBV28	TRBJ2-3	16	NA	TRBD2	TGTGCCAGCAGTTTTTTAGCGGGAGGGCCCGGAGATACGCAGTATTTT	CASSFLAGGPGDTQYF
TRBV11-2	TRBJ2-1	17	NA	TRBD2	TGTGCCAGCAGCCGCCGGGCTAGCGGTAGCTCCTACAATGAGCAGTTCTTC	CASSRRASGSSYNEQFF
TRBV28	TRBJ1-1	15	NA	NA	TGTGCCAGCAGTTTATCGAGGCGGGCCAACACTGAAGCTTTCTTT	CASSLSRRANTEAFF
TRBV7-9	TRBJ1-3	13	NA	NA	TGTGCCAGCAGCTCCACATCCGGGAGACCGTCGCATTTT	CASSSTSGRPSHF
TRBV25-1	TRBJ2-5	14	once	TRBD2	TGTGCCAGCAGTGAAGCGGGGGGAAAAGAGACCCAGTACTTC	CASSEAGGKETQYF
TRBV29-1	TRBJ1-2	11	NA	NA	TGCAGCGTTGAGTGGGGGGTTGGCTACACCTTC	CSVEWGVGYTF
TRBV7-9	TRBJ2-2	18	NA	TRBD1	TGTGCCAGCAGCTTATGGGACAGTATTAGTGCTAACACCGGGGAGCTGTTTTTT	CASSLWDSISANTGELFF
TRBV11-3	TRBJ2-7	15	NA	TRBD1	TGTGCCAGCAGCCAACAGGGGGGAAGAATCGACGAGCAGTACTTC	CASSQQGGRIDEQYF
TRBV30	TRBJ1-1	13	NA	NA	TGTGCCTGGAGGGGGGGGGCGGTCACTGAAGCTTTCTTT	CAWRGGAVTEAFF
TRBV30	TRBJ2-3	15	NA	TRBD2	TGTGCCTGGACCCAACTAGCGGGGGGTCCAGATACGCAGTATTTT	CAWTQLAGGPDTQYF
TRBV5-6	TRBJ1-5	16	NA	NA	TGTGCCAGCAGCGCGCGACGGGTTCTAGACGATCAGCCCCAGCATTTT	CASSARRVLDDQPQHF
TRBV7-3	TRBJ2-7	14	NA	NA	TGTGCCAGCAGCTTACGCGGGGACTCCTACGAGCAGTACTTC	CASSLRGDSYEQYF
TRBV21-1	TRBJ1-5	16	NA	NA	TGTGCCAGCAGCAACCCCCGGGACAGGGGAAATCAGCCCCAGCATTTT	CASSNPRDRGNQPQHF
TRBV6-4	TRBJ2-2	15	NA	NA	TGTGCCAGCAGTGACTCGGGGACTTCCACCGGGGAGCTGTTTTTT	CASSDSGTSTGELFF
TRBV7-2	TRBJ2-7	15	NA	TRBD1	TGTGCCAGCAGCTTAGGGGGGACAGGTTCCTACGAGCAGTACTTC	CASSLGGTGSYEQYF
TRBV7-2	TRBJ2-2	17	NA	TRBD2	TGTGCCAGCAGCTTATTGACTAGCGGGAGGGGAGTCGGGGAGCTGTTTTTT	CASSLLTSGRGVGELFF
TRBV29-1	TRBJ1-5	12	few	NA	TGCAGCGTCAGCGAGGGCAATCAGCCCCAGCATTTT	CSVSEGNQPQHF
TRBV5-4	TRBJ2-5	15	NA	TRBD1	TGTGCCAGCAGCCCGGACAGGACAACCCCGGAGACCCAGTACTTC	CASSPDRTTPETQYF
TRBV4-1	TRBJ2-1	16	NA	TRBD2	TGCGCCAGCAGCCAAATGGCGGGAGGGGGGTACAATGAGCAGTTCTTC	CASSQMAGGGYNEQFF
TRBV4-2	TRBJ2-7	14	once	NA	TGTGCCAGCAGCCGCGCAGGGGATCCCTACGAGCAGTACTTC	CASSRAGDPYEQYF
TRBV10-3	TRBJ2-1	18	NA	TRBD2	TGTGCCATCAGTCCTCTCTCCGGGACTAGCATCATAAACAATGAGCAGTTCTTC	CAISPLSGTSIINNEQFF
TRBV11-3	TRBJ2-2	15	NA	NA	TGTGCCAGCAACGTAGCTTATCGGAAAAACGGGGAGCTGTTTTTT	CASNVAYRKNGELFF
TRBV2	TRBJ2-1	14	NA	NA	TGTGCCAGCGTCCAGGGCGGCTCCTACAATGAGCAGTTCTTC	CASVQGGSYNEQFF
TRBV28	TRBJ2-7	18	once	NA	TGTGCCAGCAGTTTGGCGAGTGTGCGTATGGGATTAGGGGTCGAGCAGTACTTC	CASSLASVRMGLGVEQYF
TRBV7-2	TRBJ2-7	14	NA	NA	TGTGCCAGCAGCTTAGGGGGGCTGTACTACGAGCAGTACTTC	CASSLGGLYYEQYF
TRBV15	TRBJ2-7	15	NA	NA	TGTGCCACCAGCCGAGAACCCGGGGTTAATTACGAGCAGTACTTC	CATSREPGVNYEQYF
TRBV6-6	TRBJ2-7	14	NA	TRBD2	TGTGCCAGCAGTCCCGGCGGGGGGGCCTACGAGCAGTACTTC	CASSPGGGAYEQYF
TRBV15	TRBJ2-1	15	NA	NA	TGTGCCACCAGCGGGGTAAGGAGGGAATACAATGAGCAGTTCTTC	CATSGVRREYNEQFF
TRBV30	TRBJ1-6	14	few	NA	TGTGCCTGGAGTGCGGGACATGTCCTCCCACCCCTCCACTTT	CAWSAGHVLPPLHF
TRBV28	TRBJ2-1	13	NA	NA	TGTGCCAGCAGTCTCCCGCGACAGAGAGAGCAGTTCTTC	CASSLPRQREQFF
TRBV14	TRBJ1-2	13	NA	NA	TGTGCCAGCAGCCCGGGGTTAGACTATGGCTACACCTTC	CASSPGLDYGYTF
TRBV5-1	TRBJ2-1	17	NA	NA	TGCGCCAGCAGCTTGTACCAAGCCGGCGGGTTGGGCAATGAGCAGTTCTTC	CASSLYQAGGLGNEQFF
TRBV6-5	TRBJ2-1	14	NA	TRBD2	TGTGCCAGCAGTTTGGCGGGAGGGCTTAATGAGCAGTTCTTC	CASSLAGGLNEQFF
TRBV19	TRBJ1-3	16	NA	NA	TGTGCCAGTAGTATGGGACTCATTGACTCTGGAAACACCATATATTTT	CASSMGLIDSGNTIYF
TRBV4-1	TRBJ2-2	12	NA	NA	TGCGCCAGCAGCCACTACACCGGGGAGCTGTTTTTT	CASSHYTGELFF